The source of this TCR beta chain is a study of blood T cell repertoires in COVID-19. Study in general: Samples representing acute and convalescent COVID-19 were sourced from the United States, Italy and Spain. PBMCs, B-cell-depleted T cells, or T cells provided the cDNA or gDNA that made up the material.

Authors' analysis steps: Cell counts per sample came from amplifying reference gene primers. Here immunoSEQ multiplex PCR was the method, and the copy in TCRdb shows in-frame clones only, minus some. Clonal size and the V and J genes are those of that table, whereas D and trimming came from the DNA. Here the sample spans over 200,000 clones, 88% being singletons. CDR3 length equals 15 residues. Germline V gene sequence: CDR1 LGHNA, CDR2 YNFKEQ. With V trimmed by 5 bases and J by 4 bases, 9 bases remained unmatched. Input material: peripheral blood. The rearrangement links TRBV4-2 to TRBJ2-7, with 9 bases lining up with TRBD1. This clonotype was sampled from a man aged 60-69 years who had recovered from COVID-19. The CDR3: CASSLQGANLYEQYF. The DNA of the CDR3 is TGTGCCAGCAGCTTACAGGGGGCGAACCTTTACGAGCAGTACTTC.